This T cell receptor (beta chain) stems from a study of T cell changes during pregnancy in multiple sclerosis. Profiling relied on immunoSEQ multiplex PCR, and the TCRdb table lists in-frame clones only, not all of them. The sample lists 35,000 to 50,000 clones; about 89% were seen once. The CDR3 length is 15 residues. CDR1 and CDR2 from the germline V gene are SGHDN and FVKESK. V lost 0 bases to trimming and J lost 5 bases; unmatched junction nucleotides: 2. The source of this sequence is a female donor in good health, enrolled as a control in a pregnancy study. V gene TRBV14 combines with J gene TRBJ2-1, with 9 bases that match TRBD2. The input for sequencing was CD4+ T cells from peripheral blood mononuclear cells, taken in the third trimester of pregnancy. CDR3 region: CASSQDIAGDNEQFF. The CDR3 coding sequence is TGTGCCAGCAGCCAAGATATAGCGGGGGACAATGAGCAGTTCTTC.